Here is one T cell receptor (beta chain) with its context. What it recognizes is unknown. Donors were nominally healthy when sampled, though unrecorded immune exposures were likely. The PCR used 60 Vbeta and 13 Jbeta primers. TCRdb's copy holds only in-frame clones and misses some; the assay was immunoSEQ multiplex PCR. The table lists about 160,000 clones, 75% to 85% of them singletons. The data stem from a study of cytomegalovirus exposure and HLA in healthy donors. Notes on the study in general: In a later analysis, TCR association rates varied by HLA locus: DRB1 most, HLA-C fewest. Most TCR sequences were uncommon, yet certain public TCRs appeared in many donors.

The receptor was derived from a man between 45 and 60 years old in good health and CMV-seropositive. Sequencing was done on a sample of PBMCs.

The CDR3 sequence: CASSGHPGMGVGGYTF. Here the CDR3 DNA reads TGTGCCAGCAGTGGTCACCCAGGAATGGGTGTTGGGGGCTACACCTTC. The chain recombines TRBV28 with TRBJ1-2; D remains unclear. Germline CDR1 is MDHEN and CDR2 is SYDVKM. There are 16 residues in the CDR3. V was shortened by 5 bases and J by 8 bases, with 24 bases between the two germline ends.